The rows below give T cell receptor beta chains drawn from one sample of a study of human T cells and chemical hapten exposure. MiXCR, run by TCRdb on the RACE reads, gives a single entry per CDR3 protein. In the table there are about 41,000 distinct CDR3 sequences, over 3% of which are singletons. The input for sequencing was whole blood, taken in connection with sensitization to the hapten diphenylcyclopropenone (DPC). These receptors came from a man aged 40-55 years with alopecia areata. Some clones in this sample may be carry-over from other donors' samples. CDR3s include the opening cysteine and the closing phenylalanine or tryptophan. A D gene is named only where the DNA matches it firmly. The size field is filled for only some rows; it gives once, few, many or a size class.

NA	many	TRBV10-3	TRBJ1-5	CAISETNQPQHF	TGTGCCATCAGTGAAACTAATCAGCCCCAGCATTTT
TRBD2	many	TRBV7-9	TRBJ2-5	CASSEGLAEITQYF	TGTGCCAGCAGCGAAGGACTAGCGGAAATAACCCAGTACTTC
NA	many	TRBV7-8	TRBJ2-5	CASSLRTAQETQYF	TGTGCCAGCAGCCTAAGGACAGCCCAAGAGACCCAGTACTTC
NA	few	TRBV11-2	TRBJ1-1	CASSYQGGRGTEAFF	TGTGCCAGCAGCTACCAGGGAGGGCGCGGCACTGAAGCTTTCTTT
NA	few	TRBV19	TRBJ1-3	CASSLGLLSGNTIYF	TGTGCCAGTAGTCTGGGACTCCTCTCTGGAAACACCATATATTTT
NA	many	TRBV19	TRBJ2-6	CASSISWGERGSGANVLTF	TGTGCCAGTAGTATTAGCTGGGGGGAGCGCGGTTCTGGGGCCAACGTCCTGACTTTC
NA	many	TRBV2	TRBJ2-7	CASLMRDSYEQYF	TGTGCCAGCTTAATGCGGGACTCCTACGAGCAGTACTTC
TRBD2	many	TRBV10-3	TRBJ2-1	CAISDLSSLAGVSYNEQFF	TGTGCCATCAGTGACCTCAGTAGTCTAGCGGGAGTCTCCTACAATGAGCAGTTCTTC
NA	many	TRBV7-3	TRBJ2-1	CASSLRGGAYDEQFF	TGTGCCAGCAGCTTACGGGGAGGCGCCTACGATGAGCAGTTCTTC
TRBD1	NA	TRBV12-3/TRBV12-4	TRBJ1-1	CASSLHPDRTNTEAFF	TGTGCCAGCAGTTTACACCCGGACAGGACGAACACTGAAGCTTTCTTT
TRBD2	many	TRBV7-9	TRBJ2-3	CASSRETGTSGRASQYF	TGTGCCAGCAGCCGCGAAACCGGGACTAGCGGGAGGGCCTCGCAGTATTTT
NA	many	TRBV11-2	TRBJ2-3	CASSLARNPSTDTQYF	TGTGCCAGCAGCTTGGCCCGGAACCCTAGCACAGATACGCAGTATTTT
TRBD2	many	TRBV12-3/TRBV12-4	TRBJ2-1	CASRGGTSGDNEQFF	TGTGCCAGCAGAGGCGGGACTAGTGGGGACAATGAGCAGTTCTTC
TRBD1	many	TRBV2	TRBJ2-2	CARQRDRINTGELFF	TGTGCCCGCCAACGGGACAGAATAAACACCGGGGAGCTGTTTTTT
NA	many	TRBV9	TRBJ1-3	CASSVDGDGNTIYF	TGTGCCAGCAGCGTAGATGGGGACGGAAACACCATATATTTT
TRBD2	many	TRBV11-2	TRBJ2-5	CAASGGARQETQYF	TGTGCCGCCTCCGGGGGGGCAAGACAAGAGACCCAGTACTTC
NA	many	TRBV7-9	TRBJ1-1	CASSPRGWQGMGNTEAFF	TGTGCCAGCAGCCCCCGAGGATGGCAGGGGATGGGGAACACTGAAGCTTTCTTT
NA	many	TRBV6-1	TRBJ1-5	CASSPRVGIQPQHF	TGTGCCAGCAGCCCGCGTGTGGGGATACAGCCCCAGCATTTT
NA	many	TRBV5-4	TRBJ1-2	CASSPVGRLGYTF	TGTGCCAGCAGCCCGGTGGGCCGTCTTGGCTACACCTTC
NA	NA	TRBV2	TRBJ2-4	CASTPGEQNIQYF	TGTGCCAGCACGCCGGGAGAGCAAAACATTCAGTACTTC
NA	few	TRBV28	TRBJ1-3	CASSFRNQAGNTIYF	TGTGCCAGCAGTTTCCGGAATCAAGCTGGAAACACCATATATTTT
TRBD2	many	TRBV7-9	TRBJ2-2	CASSFLAGGDTGELFF	TGTGCCAGCAGCTTCCTAGCGGGAGGAGATACCGGGGAGCTGTTTTTT
NA	NA	TRBV5-1	TRBJ2-1	CASSPHEAAGEQFF	TGCGCCAGCAGCCCCCACGAGGCCGCCGGTGAGCAGTTCTTC
NA	NA	TRBV28	TRBJ2-3	CARYTDTQYF	TGTGCCAGGTACACAGATACGCAGTATTTT
TRBD1	many	TRBV30	TRBJ2-7	CAWSVGGREQYF	TGTGCCTGGAGTGTAGGGGGCAGGGAGCAGTACTTC
TRBD2	few	TRBV18	TRBJ2-7	CASSPRLAYEQYF	TGTGCCAGCTCACCACGACTAGCGTACGAGCAGTACTTC
TRBD2	many	TRBV4-1	TRBJ2-1	CASSQDVGAVAGDNEQFF	TGCGCCAGCAGCCAAGATGTTGGGGCGGTAGCGGGAGACAATGAGCAGTTCTTC
NA	many	TRBV6-2/TRBV6-3	TRBJ2-3	CASSRPGGTDTQYF	TGTGCCAGCAGTAGACCCGGGGGCACAGATACGCAGTATTTT
TRBD2	many	TRBV20-1	TRBJ2-3	CSAREVAGDADTQYF	TGCAGTGCTAGAGAGGTAGCGGGAGACGCAGATACGCAGTATTTT
NA	many	TRBV5-1	TRBJ2-3	CASSLVGARGTDTQYF	TGCGCCAGCAGCTTGGTAGGGGCAAGGGGCACAGATACGCAGTATTTT
NA	few	TRBV14	TRBJ2-5	CASSQEWTLQETQYF	TGTGCCAGCAGCCAAGAATGGACACTACAAGAGACCCAGTACTTC
NA	NA	TRBV18	TRBJ1-4	CASSTRRTVATNEKLFF	TGTGCCAGCTCAACGCGACGGACAGTTGCAACTAATGAAAAACTGTTTTTT
TRBD1	many	TRBV2	TRBJ2-5	CASGPFGTEQETQYF	TGTGCCAGCGGACCTTTCGGGACAGAACAAGAGACCCAGTACTTC
NA	NA	TRBV15	TRBJ2-7	CATSSSWSPSYEQYF	TGTGCCACCAGCAGCTCCTGGAGCCCTTCCTACGAGCAGTACTTC
NA	many	TRBV5-1	TRBJ2-7	CASSPGGPVSSYEQYF	TGCGCCAGCAGCCCTGGAGGTCCCGTCTCCTCCTACGAGCAGTACTTC
NA	many	TRBV2	TRBJ2-7	CASRWGTYEQYF	TGTGCCAGCAGGTGGGGGACCTACGAGCAGTACTTC
NA	NA	TRBV5-1	TRBJ2-4	CASSSSGIQYF	TGCGCCAGCAGCTCCTCTGGCATTCAGTACTTC
NA	many	TRBV4-1	TRBJ1-2	CASSQDISDWNYGYTF	TGCGCCAGCAGCCAAGATATATCGGACTGGAACTATGGCTACACCTTC
NA	many	TRBV2	TRBJ2-6	CASGVSRTDSGANVLTF	TGTGCCAGCGGGGTCAGCCGCACCGACTCTGGGGCCAACGTCCTGACTTTC
TRBD1	few	TRBV12-3/TRBV12-4	TRBJ2-5	CASSLGQDLETQYF	TGTGCCAGCAGTTTGGGACAGGATCTAGAGACCCAGTACTTC
NA	many	TRBV4-2	TRBJ2-4	CASSQSQASNKNIQYF	TGTGCCAGCAGCCAATCCCAAGCGTCAAACAAAAACATTCAGTACTTC
NA	few	TRBV28	TRBJ1-4	CASTLVGLDEKLFF	TGTGCCAGCACCCTCGTAGGGCTCGATGAAAAACTGTTTTTT
TRBD2	many	TRBV7-9	TRBJ2-7	CASSLDPLLAETYEQYF	TGTGCCAGCAGCTTAGATCCCCTACTAGCGGAGACCTACGAGCAGTACTTC
TRBD2	many	TRBV4-1	TRBJ2-4	CASSQDRLAGMQAKNIQYF	TGCGCCAGCAGCCAAGATAGACTAGCGGGAATGCAAGCCAAAAACATTCAGTACTTC
NA	many	TRBV20-1	TRBJ2-7	CSADDRKYEQYF	TGCAGTGCTGATGACAGGAAATACGAGCAGTACTTC